The clone carrying this T cell receptor beta chain was recorded only once. As originally analysed: Reference gene primer amplification gave estimated nucleated cell counts. Sequencing was performed with immunoSEQ multiplex PCR; in TCRdb, only in-frame clones are kept and a portion is missing. V, J and clone size reflect that table, while D and trimming were determined from the DNA. The data contain a few hundred thousand clones, about 88% of them singletons. These data come from a study of blood T cell repertoires in COVID-19. Turning to the study itself: Material from acute and convalescent COVID-19 was sourced from the United States, Italy and Spain. PBMCs, B-cell-depleted T cells, or T cells provided the cDNA or gDNA that made up the material.

The germline V gene has CDR1 SGHTS and CDR2 YDEGEE. The CDR3 is 15 residues long. The V segment lost 4 bases and the J segment 3 bases; nucleotides outside the gene matches: 7. Seattle researchers signed up patients amid active infection and tracked them longitudinally. The material sequenced was peripheral blood. The source is a woman aged 50 to 60 with COVID-19, enrolled during active disease. This rearrangement joins TRBV5-8 to TRBJ1-5; 7 nucleotides line up with TRBD1. CDR3 DNA: TGTGCCAGCAGCATCGGGACAGCGAACAATCAGCCCCAGCATTTT. Translated, it gives CASSIGTANNQPQHF.